This note documents a single TCR beta chain sequence. Antigen specificity is unknown. The data belong to a study of graft-versus-host responses after intestinal transplantation. Generated by immunoSEQ multiplex PCR, the TCRdb table keeps only in-frame clones and is missing some. The sample yields about 85,000 clones, about four fifths seen once. CDR1 is SGHKS, CDR2 YYEKEE, per germline (reference sequence). This CDR3 region has 17 residues. The ends were cut back, 3 bases at V and 5 bases at J, with 21 bases in the middle. The sequence was obtained from a human donor who received an intestinal transplant. The J gene is TRBJ2-1, the V gene TRBV5-5; possibly TRBD2 for D (5 bases). This material consisted of unstimulated CD4+ T cells sorted from spleen or lymph node cells, taken before intestinal transplant. The CDR3 region is CASSSFTGITANNEQFF. CDR3 DNA sequence: TGTGCCAGCAGCTCGTTTACGGGGATAACCGCGAACAATGAGCAGTTCTTC. Full variable domain (rest looked up from reference TRBV5-5 and TRBJ2-1): DAGVTQSPTHLIKTRGQQVTLRCSPISGHKSVSWYQQVLGQGPQFIFQYYEKEERGRGNFPDRFSARQFPNYSSELNVNALLLGDSALYLCASSSFTGITANNEQFFGPGTRLTVL.